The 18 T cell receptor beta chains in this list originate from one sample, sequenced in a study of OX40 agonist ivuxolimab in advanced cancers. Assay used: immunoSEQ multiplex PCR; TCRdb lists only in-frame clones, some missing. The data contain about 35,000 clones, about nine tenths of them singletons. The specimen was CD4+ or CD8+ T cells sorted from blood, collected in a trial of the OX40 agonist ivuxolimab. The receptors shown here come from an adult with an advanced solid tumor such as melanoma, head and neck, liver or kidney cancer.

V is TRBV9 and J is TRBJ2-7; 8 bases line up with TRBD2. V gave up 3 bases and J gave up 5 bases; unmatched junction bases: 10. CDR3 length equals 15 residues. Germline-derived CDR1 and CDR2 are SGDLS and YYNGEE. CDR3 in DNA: TGTGCCAGCAGCGCTACTAGCGGAGGCCTCGACGAGCAGTACTTC. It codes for CASSATSGGLDEQYF.

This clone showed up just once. The CDR3 bases are TGTGCCAGCACCGGTTGCGTCCAGCGGGCTCCCTACGAGCAGTACTTC. Amino acid sequence: CASTGCVQRAPYEQYF. V usage is TRBV21-1 and J usage is TRBJ2-7; the D segment call TRBD2 is taken from the table without a DNA check. TRBV21-1 is an annotated pseudogene. This CDR3 is 16 amino acids long.

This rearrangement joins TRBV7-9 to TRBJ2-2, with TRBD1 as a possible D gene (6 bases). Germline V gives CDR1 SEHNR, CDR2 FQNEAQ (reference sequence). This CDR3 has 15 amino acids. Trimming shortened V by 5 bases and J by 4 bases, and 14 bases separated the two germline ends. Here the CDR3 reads CASSNPGHLTGELFF. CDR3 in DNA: TGTGCCAGCAGCAATCCGGGACATCTCACCGGGGAGCTGTTTTTT.

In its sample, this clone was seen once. CDR3 in DNA: TGTGCCAGCAGCACGGGACAGGGGGTGAGACAAGAGACCCAGTACTTC. Translating gives CASSTGQGVRQETQYF. The chain is built from TRBV5-6 and TRBJ2-5, with 11 bases aligning to TRBD1. Looked up from germline, CDR1 is SGHDT and CDR2 is YYEEEE. This CDR3 is built from 16 residues. V was pared by 4 bases and J by 2 bases, with 7 bases of the junction left unmatched.

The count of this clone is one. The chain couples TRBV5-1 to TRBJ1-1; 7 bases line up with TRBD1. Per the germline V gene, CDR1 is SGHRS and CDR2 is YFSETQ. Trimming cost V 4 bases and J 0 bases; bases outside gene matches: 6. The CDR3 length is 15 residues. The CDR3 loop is CASSALQGMNTEAFF. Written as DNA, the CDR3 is TGCGCCAGCAGCGCCTTACAGGGGATGAACACTGAAGCTTTCTTT.

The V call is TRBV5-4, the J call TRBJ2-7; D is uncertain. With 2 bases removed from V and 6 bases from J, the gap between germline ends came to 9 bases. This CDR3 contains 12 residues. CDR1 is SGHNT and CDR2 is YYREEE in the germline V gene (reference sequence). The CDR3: CASSLTDREQYF. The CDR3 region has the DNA TGTGCCAGCAGCTTAACAGATCGCGAGCAGTACTTC.

CDR3 protein: CASSPRPGRGSEGYTF. The CDR3, as DNA: TGTGCCAGCAGCCCACGCCCGGGACGGGGGAGTGAAGGCTACACCTTC. The chain employs TRBV5-8 and TRBJ1-2; D perhaps matches TRBD1 (5 bases). Germline CDR1 and CDR2: SGHTS and YDEGEE. CDR3 length: 16 residues. Trimming cost V 4 bases and J 8 bases, with 24 bases left between them.

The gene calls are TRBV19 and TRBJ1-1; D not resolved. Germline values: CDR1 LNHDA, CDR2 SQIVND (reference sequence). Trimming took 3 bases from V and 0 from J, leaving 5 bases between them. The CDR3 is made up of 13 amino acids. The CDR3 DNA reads TGTGCCAGTAGTATTAGGCTGAACACTGAAGCTTTCTTT. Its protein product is CASSIRLNTEAFF.

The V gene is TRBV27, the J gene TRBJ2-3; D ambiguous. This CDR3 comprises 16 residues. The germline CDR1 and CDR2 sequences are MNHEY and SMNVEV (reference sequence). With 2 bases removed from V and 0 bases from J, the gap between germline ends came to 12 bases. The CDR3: CASSLGTATSTDTQYF. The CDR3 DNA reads TGTGCCAGCAGTTTAGGCACGGCTACTAGCACAGATACGCAGTATTTT.

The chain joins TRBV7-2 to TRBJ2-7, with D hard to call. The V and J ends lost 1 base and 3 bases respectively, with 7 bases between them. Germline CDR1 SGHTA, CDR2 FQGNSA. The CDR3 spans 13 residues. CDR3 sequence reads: CASSLGRFYEQYF. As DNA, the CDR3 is TGTGCCAGCAGCTTAGGCAGATTCTACGAGCAGTACTTC.

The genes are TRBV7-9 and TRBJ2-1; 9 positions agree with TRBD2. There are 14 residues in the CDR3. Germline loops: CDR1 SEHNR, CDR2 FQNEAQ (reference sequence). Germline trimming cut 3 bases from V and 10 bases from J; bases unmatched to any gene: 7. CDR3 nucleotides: TGTGCCAGCAGCTTGGCGGGAGGGTGGGAAGAGCAGTTCTTC. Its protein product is CASSLAGGWEEQFF.

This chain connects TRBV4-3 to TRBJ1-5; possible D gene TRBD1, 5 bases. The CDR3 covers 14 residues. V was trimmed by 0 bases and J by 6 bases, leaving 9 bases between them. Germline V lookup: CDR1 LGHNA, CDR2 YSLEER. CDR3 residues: CASSQEKGFQPQHF. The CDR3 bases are TGCGCCAGCAGCCAAGAAAAGGGGTTTCAGCCCCAGCATTTT.

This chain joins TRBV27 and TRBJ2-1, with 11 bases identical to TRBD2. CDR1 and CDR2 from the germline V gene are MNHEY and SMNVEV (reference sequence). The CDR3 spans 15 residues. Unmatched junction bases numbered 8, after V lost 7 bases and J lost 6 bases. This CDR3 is CASIKTSGIVNEQFF. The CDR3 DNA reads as TGTGCCAGCATTAAGACTAGCGGGATCGTCAATGAGCAGTTCTTC.

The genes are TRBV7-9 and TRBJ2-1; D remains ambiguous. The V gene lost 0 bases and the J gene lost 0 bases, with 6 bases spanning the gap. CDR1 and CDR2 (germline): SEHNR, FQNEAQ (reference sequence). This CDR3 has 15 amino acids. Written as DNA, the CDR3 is TGTGCCAGCAGCTTAGCTATTGGCTCCTACAATGAGCAGTTCTTC. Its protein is CASSLAIGSYNEQFF.

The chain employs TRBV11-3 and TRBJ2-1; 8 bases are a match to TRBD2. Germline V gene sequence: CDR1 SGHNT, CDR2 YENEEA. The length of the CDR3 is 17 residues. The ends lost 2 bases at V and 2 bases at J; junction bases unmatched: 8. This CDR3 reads CASSLKTGGATYNEQFF. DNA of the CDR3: TGTGCCAGCAGCTTAAAGACCGGGGGGGCGACCTACAATGAGCAGTTCTTC.

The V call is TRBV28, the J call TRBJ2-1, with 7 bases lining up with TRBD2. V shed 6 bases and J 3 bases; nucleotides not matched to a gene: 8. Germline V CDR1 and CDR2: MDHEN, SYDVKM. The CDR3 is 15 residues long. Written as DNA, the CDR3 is TGTGCCAGCAGCTCCGGGACTACAAGCTACAATGAGCAGTTCTTC. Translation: CASSSGTTSYNEQFF.

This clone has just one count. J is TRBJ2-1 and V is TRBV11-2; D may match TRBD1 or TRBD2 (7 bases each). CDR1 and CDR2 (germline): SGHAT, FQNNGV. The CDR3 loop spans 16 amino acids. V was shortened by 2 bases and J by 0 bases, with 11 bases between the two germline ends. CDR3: CASSLQGGGSYNEQFF. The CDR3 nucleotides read TGTGCCAGCAGCTTACAGGGGGGGGGCTCCTACAATGAGCAGTTCTTC.

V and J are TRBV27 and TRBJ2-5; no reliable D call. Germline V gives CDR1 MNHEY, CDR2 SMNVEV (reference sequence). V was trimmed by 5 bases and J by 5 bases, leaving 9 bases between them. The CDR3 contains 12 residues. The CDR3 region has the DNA TGTGCCAGCAGTCACCAAGGGGAGACCCAGTACTTC. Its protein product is CASSHQGETQYF.